This T cell receptor (beta chain) was profiled in a study of T-cell reconstitution after alpha-beta-depleted transplantation in children. Germline loops: CDR1 SNHLY, CDR2 FYNNEI. With 7 bases removed from V and 8 bases from J, the gap between germline ends came to 18 bases. The CDR3 loop spans 14 amino acids. The TCRbeta library was prepared with unique molecular identifiers. TCRdb re-analysed the PCR reads in MiXCR, keeping a single row per CDR3 protein. The sample contains about 360,000 distinct CDR3 sequences, 10% to 15% of which appear only once. This clonotype was found many times. The chain employs TRBV2 and TRBJ2-1; perhaps D is TRBD1 or TRBD2 (5 bases each). The sequenced sample was PBMCs, obtained from the stem cell graft. The sequence was collected from a human donor who donated a stem cell graft to a child with Fanconi anemia. The CDR3 protein is CASTSRQGVHEQFF. CDR3 DNA: TGTGCCAGCACATCCAGGCAGGGAGTCCATGAGCAGTTCTTC.